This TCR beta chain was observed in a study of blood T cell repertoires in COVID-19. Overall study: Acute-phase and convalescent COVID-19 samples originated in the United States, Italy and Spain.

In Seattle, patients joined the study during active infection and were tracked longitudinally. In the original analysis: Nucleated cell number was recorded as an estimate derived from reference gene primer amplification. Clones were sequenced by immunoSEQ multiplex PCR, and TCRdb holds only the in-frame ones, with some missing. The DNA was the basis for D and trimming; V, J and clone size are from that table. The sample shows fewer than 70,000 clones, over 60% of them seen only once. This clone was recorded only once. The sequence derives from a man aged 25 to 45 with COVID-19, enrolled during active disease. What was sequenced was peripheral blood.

The CDR3 coding sequence is TGTGCCAGCAGCGTGGTGCCGGCAGATACGCAGTATTTT. Translating gives CASSVVPADTQYF. The chain employs TRBV9 and TRBJ2-3; no definite D call. The V gene's germline CDR1 is SGDLS and CDR2 YYNGEE. This CDR3 spans 13 amino acids. Trimming removed 2 bases from V and 4 bases from J, with 8 bases in between.